This TCR beta chain was recovered during a study of T cell changes during pregnancy in multiple sclerosis. Libraries were prepared by immunoSEQ multiplex PCR; TCRdb keeps only in-frame clonotypes and omits some of them. The repertoire has 85,000 to 110,000 clones, around nine tenths of them found once; the top ten carry 0.75% to 0.95%. With 5 bases removed from V and 0 bases from J, the gap between germline ends came to 9 bases. CDR3 length equals 14 residues. Per germline, CDR1 MNHEY and CDR2 SMNVEV (reference sequence). This clone was observed once. The material was peripheral blood, obtained after pregnancy. The origin of this receptor is a female donor with multiple sclerosis, enrolled in a pregnancy study. The chain couples TRBV27 to TRBJ2-3; no firm D call. This chain's CDR3 is CASSTRSSTDTQYF. Written as DNA, the CDR3 is TGTGCCAGCAGTACTCGATCTAGCACAGATACGCAGTATTTT.